The 26 T cell receptor beta chains given below trace back to one sample, sequenced in a study of cytomegalovirus exposure and HLA in healthy donors. It was with 60 Vbeta and 13 Jbeta primers that the PCR ran. Clones were sequenced by immunoSEQ multiplex PCR, and TCRdb holds only the in-frame ones, with some missing. The data contain 90,000 or so clones, approximately 68% of them singletons. The sample consisted of PBMCs. The receptors stem from a boy between 10 and 17 years old in good health and CMV-seropositive.

The V call is TRBV5-8, the J call TRBJ1-5; D gene uncertain. The V gene's germline CDR1 is SGHTS and CDR2 YDEGEE. The CDR3 contains 14 residues. The ends were cut back, 1 base at V and 2 bases at J, with 7 bases in the middle. The CDR3 sequence: CASSLYQGNQPQHF. The CDR3 DNA sequence: TGTGCCAGCAGCTTGTACCAGGGCAATCAGCCCCAGCATTTT.

This clone was recorded once. The chain combines TRBV5-6 with TRBJ1-2; D unresolved. V was pared by 4 bases and J by 3 bases, with 13 bases between. The CDR3 sequence is 14 residues long. Per the germline V gene, CDR1 is SGHDT and CDR2 is YYEEEE. The CDR3 DNA reads TGTGCCAGCAGCGCCCTGAGGCCGGACTATGGCTACACCTTC. It is translated as CASSALRPDYGYTF.

The genes are TRBV21-1 and TRBJ2-7; the table gives TRBD1 as D, unverified against the DNA. TRBV21-1 has pseudogene status. This CDR3 comprises 14 residues. The CDR3 DNA reads TGTGCCAGCAGCAACTCCACAGGGCCTGGCGAGCAGTCCTTC. Translating it yields CASSNSTGPGEQSF.

The chain couples TRBV28 to TRBJ1-5; 10 bases match TRBD1. The CDR3 spans 19 residues. The germline V gene encodes CDR1 MDHEN and CDR2 SYDVKM. With V trimmed by 3 bases and J by 0 bases, 11 bases remained unmatched. CDR3 sequence (DNA): TGTGCCAGCAGTTTGTTATATGGGACAGGGGATTATAGCAATCAGCCCCAGCATTTT. This translates into CASSLLYGTGDYSNQPQHF.

This chain joins TRBV5-6 and TRBJ2-1; D is perhaps TRBD1 (6 bases). The V gene lost 1 base and the J gene lost 5 bases, with 16 bases spanning the gap. Germline V CDR1 and CDR2: SGHDT, YYEEEE. This CDR3 comprises 16 residues. CDR3 nucleotides: TGTGCCAGCAGCTTGTTGGCGTCAGGGACACACAATGAGCAGTTCTTC. Its protein product is CASSLLASGTHNEQFF.

This chain joins TRBV30 and TRBJ2-1; TRBD2 aligns across 8 bases. Trimming cost V 8 bases and J 3 bases; bases outside gene matches: 3. Germline V gene data show CDR1 as GTSNPN and CDR2 as SVGIG (reference sequence). The length of the CDR3 is 12 residues. The CDR3 DNA reads as TGTGCCGGTAGCGGGAACTACAATGAGCAGTTCTTC. This gives the protein CAGSGNYNEQFF.

The CDR3 DNA is TGTGCCTGGAGCGATTTTACAGGGGGCGAGCAGTACTTC. Translation: CAWSDFTGGEQYF. The J gene is TRBJ2-7, the V gene TRBV30; 8 bases line up with TRBD1. Germline CDR1 reads GTSNPN; CDR2 reads SVGIG (reference sequence). The CDR3 runs 13 residues. With V trimmed by 3 bases and J by 6 bases, 7 bases remained unmatched.

This chain links TRBV7-2 with TRBJ2-2; possible D gene TRBD2, 6 bases. Germline V lookup: CDR1 SGHTA, CDR2 FQGNSA. The CDR3 has 14 residues. V was pared by 4 bases and J by 4 bases, with 10 bases between. This CDR3 is CASSSGLITGELFF. The CDR3 nucleotides read TGTGCCAGCAGCTCGGGACTGATCACCGGGGAGCTGTTTTTT.

This clone was observed a single time. The gene calls are TRBV27 and TRBJ2-1; maybe TRBD2 (6 bases). Germline-derived CDR1 and CDR2 are MNHEY and SMNVEV (reference sequence). Trimming pared 2 bases from V and 7 bases from J, leaving 15 bases between. The CDR3 sequence is 15 residues long. The CDR3 DNA is TGTGCCAGCAGTTTAGGCGGGACTTTAGGGAATGAGCAGTTCTTC. This sequence encodes CASSLGGTLGNEQFF.

The sample holds one count of this clone. The chain recombines TRBV7-9 with TRBJ2-2, with TRBD2 matching over 8 bases. CDR1 SEHNR and CDR2 FQNEAQ come from the germline V gene (reference sequence). The CDR3 contains 17 residues. The J segment lost 4 bases and the V segment lost 0 bases, leaving 7 bases of the junction unmatched. The CDR3 nucleotides read TGTGCCAGCAGCTTAGCGTATAGCGGGATGGGCACCGGGGAGCTGTTTTTT. This translates into CASSLAYSGMGTGELFF.

The chain combines TRBV25-1 with TRBJ2-3; 13 positions agree with TRBD2. Germline assignment: CDR1 MGHDK and CDR2 SYGVNS. V lost 0 bases to trimming and J lost 5 bases; unmatched junction nucleotides: 8. This CDR3 comprises 18 residues. The CDR3 bases are TGTGCCAGCAGTGAATATTCTGGACTAGCGGGGGCGGGAGATACGCAGTATTTT. Its translation is CASSEYSGLAGAGDTQYF. The full variable domain, completed using reference TRBV25-1 and TRBJ2-3, is EADIYQTPRYLVIGTGKKITLECSQTMGHDKMYWYQQDPGMELHLIHYSYGVNSTEKGDLSSESTVSRIRTEHFPLTLESARPSHTSQYLCASSEYSGLAGAGDTQYFGPGTRLTVL.

This chain connects TRBV2 to TRBJ1-3; D unclear. Trimming took off 4 bases at V and 2 bases at J, with 12 bases between the two ends. The CDR3 spans 15 residues. CDR1 is SNHLY and CDR2 is FYNNEI in the germline V gene. CDR3 DNA sequence: TGTGCCAGCAGTGTCGGCACGACTACTGGAAACACCATATATTTT. Translating it yields CASSVGTTTGNTIYF. Complete variable domain (other parts from reference TRBV2 and TRBJ1-3): EPEVTQTPSHQVTQMGQEVILRCVPISNHLYFYWYRQILGQKVEFLVSFYNNEISEKSEIFDDQFSVERPDGSNFTLKIRSTKLEDSAMYFCASSVGTTTGNTIYFGEGSWLTVV.

This chain connects TRBV29-1 to TRBJ1-3, with D uncertain. Germline assignment: CDR1 SQVTM and CDR2 ANQGSEA. This CDR3 contains 13 residues. Deletions cut 7 bases from V and 0 bases from J, with 10 bases between. DNA of the CDR3: TGCAGCGCGCAGGAGGGCTCTGGAAACACCATATATTTT. Amino acids: CSAQEGSGNTIYF. Supplemented by reference TRBV29-1 and TRBJ1-3, the full variable domain reads SAVISQKPSRDICQRGTSLTIQCQVDSQVTMMFWYRQQPGQSLTLIATANQGSEATYESGFVIDKFPISRPNLTFSTLTVSNMSPEDSSIYLCSAQEGSGNTIYFGEGSWLTVV.

The chain combines TRBV4-3 with TRBJ2-5; no definite D call. V dropped 1 base and J dropped 4 bases, with 13 bases sitting between them. Looked up from germline, CDR1 is LGHNA and CDR2 is YSLEER. The CDR3 consists of 15 residues. The CDR3 nucleotides read TGCGCCAGCAGCCAAGTACCGGGTAGAGGAGAGACCCAGTACTTC. Amino acids: CASSQVPGRGETQYF.

The table lists this clone with a few counts. J is TRBJ2-3 and V is TRBV5-1, with D maybe TRBD1 (6 bases). The V gene's germline CDR1 is SGHRS and CDR2 YFSETQ. V was clipped by 0 bases and J by 4 bases, with 12 bases between them. CDR3 length: 15 amino acids. CDR3 region: CASSLARGSADTQYF. The CDR3 bases are TGCGCCAGCAGCTTGGCCAGGGGTAGTGCAGATACGCAGTATTTT.

The chain employs TRBV2 and TRBJ1-5, with D possibly being TRBD1 (6 bases). V shed 1 base and J shed 7 bases, with 11 bases lying between them. The CDR3 contains 14 residues. Germline V lookup: CDR1 SNHLY, CDR2 FYNNEI. The CDR3 nucleotides are TGTGCCAGCAGTGAAGAAAGGGGGGGGCAGCCCCAGCATTTT. This encodes CASSEERGGQPQHF.

The sample holds one count of this clone. Germline is not matched at one junction end, which may reflect a read error. This chain connects TRBV2 to TRBJ1-1, with TRBD1 as a possible D gene (5 bases). Germline CDR1 reads SNHLY; CDR2 reads FYNNEI. The CDR3 has 13 amino acids. CDR3 sequence: CASREGVRVGAFF. The CDR3, as DNA: TGTGCCAGCAGAGAAGGGGTCAGGGTGGGAGCTTTCTTT.

The chain employs TRBV5-4 and TRBJ2-1, with 7 bases fitting TRBD2. CDR3 size: 13 residues. V lost 3 bases and J lost 7; bases outside the gene matches: 4. The germline V gene has CDR1 SGHNT and CDR2 YYREEE (reference sequence). The DNA for the CDR3 is TGTGCCAGCAGCTCAAGCGGGGCAAATGAGCAGTTCTTC. This gives the protein CASSSSGANEQFF.

This clone was recorded once. The V gene is TRBV2, the J gene TRBJ1-4, with D maybe TRBD1 (5 bases). The ends were cut back, 5 bases at V and 13 bases at J, with 17 bases in the middle. Germline V gives CDR1 SNHLY, CDR2 FYNNEI. The CDR3 contains 13 residues. In nucleotides, the CDR3 is TGTGCCAGCAGTCAACCTACAGGCCTTGGACTGTTTTTT. This codes for CASSQPTGLGLFF.

This clone was recorded a few times. The V and J genes are TRBV6-1 and TRBJ1-2, with 10 bases that match TRBD1. V was clipped by 5 bases and J by 3 bases; unmatched bases: 3. CDR3 length equals 14 residues. Germline V gives CDR1 MNHNS, CDR2 SASEGT. The CDR3 spells CASSRDRGDYGYTF. For the CDR3, the DNA is TGTGCCAGCAGTCGGGACAGGGGAGACTATGGCTACACCTTC.

The chain carries TRBV5-4 and TRBJ2-3; 11 bases are shared with TRBD2. The germline CDR1 and CDR2 sequences are SGHNT and YYREEE (reference sequence). The CDR3 extends over 16 amino acids. V trimming: 0 bases; J trimming: 4 bases; junction bases outside the gene matches: 4. The CDR3 bases are TGTGCCAGCAGCTTGGGACTAGCGGGGTGGGCAGATACGCAGTATTTT. As protein: CASSLGLAGWADTQYF.

The V call is TRBV5-1, the J call TRBJ2-5; perhaps TRBD2 as D (6 bases). Trimming stripped 0 bases from V and 4 bases from J, with 19 bases between. The CDR3 totals 17 residues. Germline V CDR1 and CDR2: SGHRS, YFSETQ. The DNA of the CDR3 is TGCGCCAGCAGCTTGGCTATGGGGGGTAGGAGTGGAGAGACCCAGTACTTC. Translated: CASSLAMGGRSGETQYF. The full variable domain, rest sourced from reference TRBV5-1 and TRBJ2-5, is KAGVTQTPRYLIKTRGQQVTLSCSPISGHRSVSWYQQTPGQGLQFLFEYFSETQRNKGNFPGRFSGRQFSNSRSEMNVSTLELGDSALYLCASSLAMGGRSGETQYFGPGTRLLVL.

The CDR3 spells CASSGLAGAGDQYF. The DNA for the CDR3 is TGTGCCAGCAGTGGACTAGCGGGCGCCGGGGACCAGTACTTC. The chain carries TRBV6-5 and TRBJ2-5, with TRBD2 matching over 11 bases. The CDR3 is 14 amino acids. V shed 5 bases and J 10 bases; nucleotides not matched to a gene: 9. Per the germline V gene, CDR1 is MNHEY and CDR2 is SVGAGI.

V usage is TRBV2 and J usage is TRBJ1-1; 11 nucleotides agree with TRBD1. V gave up 1 base and J gave up 11 bases; unmatched junction bases: 6. The CDR3 has 14 amino acids. Per the germline V gene, CDR1 is SNHLY and CDR2 is FYNNEI. DNA of the CDR3: TGTGCCAGCAGTGAAGGGACAGGGGGCAGGGGGGCTTTCTTT. Its protein product is CASSEGTGGRGAFF.

The genes are TRBV2 and TRBJ1-5, with 7 bases identical to TRBD1. V was clipped by 8 bases and J by 6 bases; unmatched bases: 7. Germline CDR1 and CDR2: SNHLY and FYNNEI. The CDR3 is 13 residues long. CDR3 coding DNA: TGTGCCAGCGGATGGCAGGGGGGTCAGCCCCAGCATTTT. Translated, it gives CASGWQGGQPQHF.

The chain joins TRBV4-1 to TRBJ1-2, with D unresolved. The germline CDR1 and CDR2 sequences are MGHRA and YSYEKL. The CDR3 sequence is 13 residues long. The V and J ends lost 0 bases and 6 bases respectively, with 8 bases between them. The CDR3 nucleotides are TGCGCCAGCAGCCAAGATGGACTTCATGGCTACACCTTC. Translating it yields CASSQDGLHGYTF.